This entry lists 30 T cell receptor beta chains sequenced from one sample in a study of blood T cell repertoires in COVID-19 (dated by TCRdb to the early 2020s). The library was produced with the immunoSEQ multiplex PCR assay. Here the immuneACCESS table is served through TCRdb, limited to in-frame sequences with V and J called. Missing clones are a known gap in these copies; in checked studies unresolved V genes cover under half, and the rest lacks a known reason. Across this sample there are roughly 140,000 clones, with around 80% seen only once. 1.6% of the sample lies in the top ten. The material sequenced was PBMCs or T cells enriched from blood (not recorded which). All receptors come from a woman between 18 and 29 years old who had been exposed to COVID-19.

This clone was seen just once. The chain carries TRBV6-6 and TRBJ2-1, with a tentative D call TRBD2 (6 bases). V lost 10 bases, J lost 9 bases, and 13 bases lay in between. The CDR3 is 11 residues long. Germline V gene lookup returns CDR1 MNHNY and CDR2 SVGAGI (reference sequence). The CDR3 sequence is CATSGGGEQFF. CDR3 bases: TGTGCCACCTCCGGGGGAGGTGAGCAGTTCTTC.

The chain has TRBV27 and TRBJ2-1; 9 bases agree with TRBD2. The CDR3 runs 16 residues. V was clipped by 5 bases and J by 5 bases; unmatched bases: 10. The V gene's germline CDR1 is MNHEY and CDR2 SMNVEV (reference sequence). The CDR3, as DNA: TGTGCCAGCAGTCAAGCGCTAGCGGGGTTTAACAATGAGCAGTTCTTC. This translates into CASSQALAGFNNEQFF.

This sequence joins TRBV18 and TRBJ1-5, with D uncertain. The CDR3 totals 14 residues. V was shortened by 3 bases and J by 3 bases, with 9 bases between the two germline ends. Germline lookup yields CDR1 KGHSH and CDR2 LQKENI. The CDR3 spells CASSPDTSNQPQHF. CDR3 coding DNA: TGTGCCAGCTCACCCGACACGTCCAATCAGCCCCAGCATTTT.

The chain is built from TRBV2 and TRBJ1-5; D is perhaps TRBD1 (5 bases). Germline lookup yields CDR1 SNHLY and CDR2 FYNNEI. CDR3 length: 14 residues. Trimming took off 5 bases at V and 2 bases at J, with 10 bases between the two ends. The CDR3 coding sequence is TGTGCCAGCAGTCAGGCCAGGGGCAATCAGCCCCAGCATTTT. Protein sequence: CASSQARGNQPQHF.

The rearrangement links TRBV5-1 to TRBJ2-2, with D hard to call. In germline, CDR1 is SGHRS, CDR2 YFSETQ. Trimming removed 0 bases at V and 1 base at J, with 4 bases between. The CDR3 consists of 14 residues. CDR3 nucleotides: TGCGCCAGCAGCTTGGGCGGGAACACCGGGGAGCTGTTTTTT. Encoded protein: CASSLGGNTGELFF. Full variable domain (remainder filled in from reference TRBV5-1 and TRBJ2-2): KAGVTQTPRYLIKTRGQQVTLSCSPISGHRSVSWYQQTPGQGLQFLFEYFSETQRNKGNFPGRFSGRQFSNSRSEMNVSTLELGDSALYLCASSLGGNTGELFFGEGSRLTVL.

The chain joins TRBV11-2 to TRBJ2-7, with 9 bases that match TRBD2. V lost 4 bases and J lost 5; bases outside the gene matches: 12. From germline, CDR1 is SGHAT and CDR2 FQNNGV. The CDR3 is 16 amino acids. Here the CDR3 DNA reads TGTGCCAGCAGCTCGAATATAGCGGGAGCCGGTCACGAGCAGTACTTC. Its translation is CASSSNIAGAGHEQYF.

The CDR3 coding sequence is TGTGCCAGCAGCTTAGTCCTAGCGGGAGGGTCTGAGCAGTTCTTC. Protein product: CASSLVLAGGSEQFF. The V and J genes are TRBV7-8 and TRBJ2-1; 12 nucleotides match TRBD2. This CDR3 region has 15 residues. Trimming removed 1 base from V and 9 bases from J; junction bases left unmatched: 4. The germline CDR1 and CDR2 sequences are SGHVS and FQNEAQ.

The gene calls are TRBV27 and TRBJ1-5; weak D call: TRBD1 (6 bases). Per the germline V gene, CDR1 is MNHEY and CDR2 is SMNVEV (reference sequence). Trimming shortened V by 0 bases and J by 7 bases, and 10 bases separated the two germline ends. This CDR3 has 14 residues. The CDR3 sequence is CASSLSGQRQPQHF. CDR3 sequence (DNA): TGTGCCAGCAGTTTATCAGGACAGAGGCAGCCCCAGCATTTT.

V usage is TRBV30 and J usage is TRBJ1-6; D not certain. Trimming cost V 1 base and J 6 bases, with 4 bases left between them. Germline assignment: CDR1 GTSNPN and CDR2 SVGIG (reference sequence). The CDR3 has 12 residues. CDR3 in amino acids: CAWSASNSPLHF. CDR3 in DNA: TGTGCCTGGAGTGCTAGTAATTCACCCCTCCACTTT.

This clone was recorded a few times. The gene calls are TRBV28 and TRBJ2-2; 8 bases fit TRBD1. Losses at the gene ends were 7 bases for V and 6 bases for J; bases not matched to a gene: 1. CDR1 and CDR2 from the germline V gene are MDHEN and SYDVKM. This CDR3 is 12 amino acids long. CDR3 DNA sequence: TGTGCCAGCAAGACAGGGGCCGGGGAGCTGTTTTTT. It translates to CASKTGAGELFF.

The J gene is TRBJ2-7, the V gene TRBV14; weak D call: TRBD2 (6 bases). Germline V CDR1 and CDR2: SGHDN, FVKESK. This CDR3 region has 16 residues. V lost 6 bases to trimming and J lost 4 bases, with 22 bases between them. The CDR3 protein is CASSPQGVLASYEQYF. The DNA for the CDR3 is TGTGCCAGCAGTCCCCAAGGTGTCCTAGCGAGTTACGAGCAGTACTTC.

Turning to this clone: Different DNA sequences within this sample yield the same CDR3. The V and J genes are TRBV6-5 and TRBJ2-3; 9 bases are shared with TRBD2. CDR3 size: 15 residues. After removal of 4 bases from V and 1 base from J, the junction contained 3 bases not matched to a gene. Germline V gives CDR1 MNHEY, CDR2 SVGAGI. This CDR3 is CASSSWTSGTDTQYF. DNA for the CDR3: TGTGCCAGCAGTTCGTGGACTAGCGGCACAGATACGCAGTATTTT.

The V call is TRBV12-3 or TRBV12-4, the J call TRBJ1-1; TRBD1 is a possible D gene (6 bases). The CDR3 extends over 12 amino acids. Trimming shortened V by 7 bases and J by 8 bases, and 14 bases separated the two germline ends. Here the CDR3 reads CASNSGGFEAFF. The CDR3 DNA reads TGTGCCAGCAACTCGGGGGGCTTCGAAGCTTTCTTT.

This chain links TRBV18 with TRBJ2-3, with 8 bases lining up with TRBD1. Germline V gene lookup returns CDR1 KGHSH and CDR2 LQKENI. The CDR3 spans 16 residues. V shed 0 bases, J shed 3 bases, and the junction held 5 bases outside the gene matches. In nucleotides, the CDR3 is TGTGCCAGCTCACCACCAGGACAGGGTGGTACAGATACGCAGTATTTT. As protein: CASSPPGQGGTDTQYF.

The chain carries TRBV7-2 and TRBJ2-3, with a weak D call TRBD2 (6 bases). In germline, CDR1 is SGHTA, CDR2 FQGNSA. V lost 4 bases and J 3 bases, leaving 17 bases between the germline ends. The CDR3 sequence is 16 residues long. This chain's CDR3 is CASSSRGSDPTDTQYF. The CDR3 region has the DNA TGTGCCAGCAGCTCCCGGGGGAGCGACCCAACAGATACGCAGTATTTT.

This rearrangement joins TRBV10-3 to TRBJ2-7, with D tentatively TRBD2 (6 bases). V lost 0 bases and J 3 bases, leaving 6 bases between the germline ends. In germline, CDR1 is ENHRY, CDR2 SYGVKD. CDR3 length: 13 amino acids. The DNA for the CDR3 is TGTGCCATCAGTGAGTCGGGGGGCTACGAGCAGTACTTC. Its translation: CAISESGGYEQYF.

The V gene is TRBV2, the J gene TRBJ2-1; TRBD2 aligns across 8 bases. The V segment lost 1 base and the J segment 9 bases; nucleotides outside the gene matches: 8. Germline V gene data show CDR1 as SNHLY and CDR2 as FYNNEI. The CDR3 is 15 amino acids. The CDR3 sequence: CASSEGAGVGSEQFF. The CDR3 region has the DNA TGTGCCAGCAGTGAAGGAGCGGGAGTAGGTTCTGAGCAGTTCTTC.

This chain uses TRBV9 with TRBJ2-7, with 7 bases aligning to TRBD2. Germline V lookup: CDR1 SGDLS, CDR2 YYNGEE. The V gene end was trimmed by 4 bases and the J gene end by 0 bases; junction bases not matched to a gene: 16. The CDR3 extends over 18 amino acids. DNA of the CDR3: TGTGCCAGCAGCCCCCATCCCCCTACTAGCGAGAGCTCCTACGAGCAGTACTTC. Translated, it gives CASSPHPPTSESSYEQYF.

This sequence joins TRBV10-3 and TRBJ2-7; D is ambiguous. V gave up 4 bases and J gave up 3 bases, with 4 bases separating them. The germline CDR1 and CDR2 sequences are ENHRY and SYGVKD. The CDR3 spans 11 residues. CDR3 DNA: TGTGCCATCAGTGCAGGCTACGAGCAGTACTTC. The encoded protein is CAISAGYEQYF.

This chain connects TRBV7-9 to TRBJ2-6; TRBD1 agrees at 10 bases. The V gene's germline CDR1 is SEHNR and CDR2 FQNEAQ (reference sequence). J lost 0 bases, V lost 1 base, and 3 bases had no gene match. This CDR3 is 18 amino acids long. In DNA, the CDR3 is TGTGCCAGCAGCTTAGGGACAGGGGGTAACTCTGGGGCCAACGTCCTGACTTTC. This translates into CASSLGTGGNSGANVLTF.

V gene TRBV9 combines with J gene TRBJ1-1; D is ambiguous. Between the trimmed V and J ends, which lost 0 bases and 6 bases, there was a span of 12 bases. CDR1 and CDR2 (germline): SGDLS, YYNGEE. This CDR3 comprises 14 residues. The CDR3 sequence is CASSVAPTTPEAFF. For the CDR3, the DNA is TGTGCCAGCAGCGTAGCCCCAACAACCCCTGAAGCTTTCTTT.

The CDR3 region is CASRPTSGSVGDTQYF. For the CDR3, the DNA is TGCGCCAGCAGACCTACTAGCGGCAGCGTGGGAGATACGCAGTATTTT. The gene calls are TRBV5-1 and TRBJ2-3; 8 bases map to TRBD2. The CDR3 sequence is 16 residues long. The germline V gene encodes CDR1 SGHRS and CDR2 YFSETQ. V dropped 5 bases and J dropped 5; count of bases not matched to a gene: 13. The variable domain in full, completed from reference TRBV5-1 and TRBJ2-3, reads KAGVTQTPRYLIKTRGQQVTLSCSPISGHRSVSWYQQTPGQGLQFLFEYFSETQRNKGNFPGRFSGRQFSNSRSEMNVSTLELGDSALYLCASRPTSGSVGDTQYFGPGTRLTVL.

CDR3 bases: TGTGCCAGCAGCTTATGGTTAGGGGGCCCTGCTAACTACGAGCAGTACTTC. Encoded protein: CASSLWLGGPANYEQYF. The J gene is TRBJ2-7, the V gene TRBV7-7; the match to TRBD1 covers 7 bases. The CDR3 is 17 amino acids. Germline assignment: CDR1 SSHAT and CDR2 FNYEAQ (reference sequence). The V segment lost 2 bases and the J segment 3 bases; nucleotides outside the gene matches: 13.

The chain is built from TRBV2 and TRBJ1-6; D ambiguous. V lost 0 bases to trimming and J lost 6 bases, with 9 bases between them. This CDR3 has 15 residues. Germline assignment: CDR1 SNHLY and CDR2 FYNNEI. CDR3 protein: CASSEASRGNSPLHF. CDR3 coding DNA: TGTGCCAGCAGTGAAGCGTCTCGGGGTAATTCACCCCTCCACTTT.

V and J are TRBV30 and TRBJ1-5, with unresolved D. The CDR3 spans 11 residues. V was cut by 2 bases and J by 6 bases, with 5 bases left in between. Germline loops: CDR1 GTSNPN, CDR2 SVGIG (reference sequence). DNA of the CDR3: TGTGCCTGGAGTACGGGTCAGCCCCAGCATTTT. Translating it yields CAWSTGQPQHF.

The chain joins TRBV18 to TRBJ2-5; 7 nucleotides align to TRBD1. The CDR3 length is 15 residues. Germline CDR1 reads KGHSH; CDR2 reads LQKENI. The V gene end was trimmed by 4 bases and the J gene end by 5 bases; junction bases not matched to a gene: 10. Here the CDR3 DNA reads TGTGCCAGCTCACTTCAACAGGGGTTGTCGGAGACCCAGTACTTC. Translated, it gives CASSLQQGLSETQYF.

The chain employs TRBV19 and TRBJ2-3; no reliable D call. The germline V gene encodes CDR1 LNHDA and CDR2 SQIVND (reference sequence). The CDR3 extends over 15 amino acids. The V and J ends lost 2 bases and 0 bases respectively, with 9 bases between them. The CDR3: CASSIQRPSTDTQYF. CDR3 DNA sequence: TGTGCCAGTAGTATACAGCGACCGAGCACAGATACGCAGTATTTT.

In the case of this clone: With a much larger clone just one base away, this may be a read error. In the same sample, other DNA sequences code for this CDR3. This chain connects TRBV5-1 to TRBJ1-5; D gene unclear. This CDR3 region has 13 residues. The germline V gene has CDR1 SGHRS and CDR2 YFSETQ. CDR3 in amino acids: CASSLVGDQPQHF. The DNA for the CDR3 is TGTGCCAGCAGCTTGGTCGGGGATCAGCCCCAGCATTTT.

The rearrangement joins TRBV28 to TRBJ1-2; D unclear. The CDR3 totals 13 residues. Germline loops: CDR1 MDHEN, CDR2 SYDVKM. V was cut by 2 bases and J by 6 bases, with 10 bases left in between. This CDR3 reads CASSLSGRDGYTF. The CDR3 DNA reads TGTGCCAGCAGTTTAAGCGGGCGGGATGGCTACACCTTC.

This chain joins TRBV3-1 (or the pseudogene TRBV3-2) and TRBJ2-1; maybe TRBD1 (6 bases). The CDR3 loop spans 16 amino acids. Trimming stripped 0 bases from V and 12 bases from J, with 21 bases between. CDR1 and CDR2 from the germline V gene are LGHDT and YNNKEL (reference sequence). The CDR3 loop reads CASSQDWDKRLGGQFF. CDR3 in DNA: TGTGCCAGCAGCCAAGATTGGGACAAACGCCTTGGGGGGCAGTTCTTC.